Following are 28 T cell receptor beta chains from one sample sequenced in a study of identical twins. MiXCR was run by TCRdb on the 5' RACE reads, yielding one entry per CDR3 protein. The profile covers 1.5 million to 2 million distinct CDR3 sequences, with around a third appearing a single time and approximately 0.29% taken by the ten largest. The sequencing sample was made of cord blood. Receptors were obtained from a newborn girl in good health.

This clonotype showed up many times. CDR3: CATSDLARGSSYNEQFF. The CDR3 nucleotides read TGTGCCACCAGTGATTTGGCGCGGGGGAGCTCCTACAATGAGCAGTTCTTC. The J gene is TRBJ2-1, the V gene TRBV24-1; 7 nucleotides align to TRBD2. The germline CDR1 and CDR2 sequences are KGHDR and SFDVKD. V shed 0 bases, J shed 0 bases, and the junction held 4 bases outside the gene matches. This CDR3 has 17 residues.

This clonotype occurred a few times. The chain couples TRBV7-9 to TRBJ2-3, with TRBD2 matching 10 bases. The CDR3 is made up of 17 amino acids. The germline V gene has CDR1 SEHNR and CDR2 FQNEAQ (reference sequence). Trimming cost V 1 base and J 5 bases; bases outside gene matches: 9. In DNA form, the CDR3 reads TGTGCCAGCAGCTTAGTGTCCGGCGTAGCGGGGGGAGATACGCAGTATTTT. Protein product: CASSLVSGVAGGDTQYF.

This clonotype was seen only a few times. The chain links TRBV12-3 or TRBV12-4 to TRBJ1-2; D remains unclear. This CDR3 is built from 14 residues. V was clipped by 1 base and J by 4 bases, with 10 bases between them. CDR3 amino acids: CASSLVTPAYGYTF. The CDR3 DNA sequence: TGTGCCAGCAGTTTAGTGACACCTGCCTATGGCTACACCTTC.

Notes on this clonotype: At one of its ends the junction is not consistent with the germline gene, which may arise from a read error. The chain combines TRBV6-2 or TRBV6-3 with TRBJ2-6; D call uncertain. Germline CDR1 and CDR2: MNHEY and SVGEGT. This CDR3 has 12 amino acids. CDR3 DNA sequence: TGTGCCAGCAGTTACGGTCAGAACACTGAAGCTTTC. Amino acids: CASSYGQNTEAF.

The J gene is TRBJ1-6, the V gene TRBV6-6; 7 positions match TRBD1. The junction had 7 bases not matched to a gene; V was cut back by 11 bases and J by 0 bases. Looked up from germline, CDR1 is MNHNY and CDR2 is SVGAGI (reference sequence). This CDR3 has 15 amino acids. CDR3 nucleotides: TGTGCCGCTCTCCCAGGGGGCTCCTATAATTCACCCCTCCACTTT. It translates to CAALPGGSYNSPLHF.

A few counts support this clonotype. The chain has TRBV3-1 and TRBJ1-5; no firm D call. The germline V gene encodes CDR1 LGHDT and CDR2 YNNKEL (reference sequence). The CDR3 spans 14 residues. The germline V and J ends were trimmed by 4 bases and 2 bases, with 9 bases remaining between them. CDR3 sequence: CASSPRFRNQPQHF. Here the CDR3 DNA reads TGTGCCAGCAGCCCACGATTTCGCAATCAGCCCCAGCATTTT.

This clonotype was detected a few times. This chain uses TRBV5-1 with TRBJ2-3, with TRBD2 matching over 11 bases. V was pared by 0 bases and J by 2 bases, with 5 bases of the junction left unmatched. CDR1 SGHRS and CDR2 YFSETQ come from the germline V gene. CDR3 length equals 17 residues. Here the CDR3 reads CASSLETSGAATDTQYF. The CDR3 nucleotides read TGCGCCAGCAGCTTGGAGACTAGCGGGGCCGCCACAGATACGCAGTATTTT.

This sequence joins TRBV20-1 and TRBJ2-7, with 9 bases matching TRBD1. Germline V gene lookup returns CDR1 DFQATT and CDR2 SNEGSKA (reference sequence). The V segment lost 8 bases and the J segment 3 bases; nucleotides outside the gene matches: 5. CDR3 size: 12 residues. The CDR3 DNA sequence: TGCAGTCTCGAGACAGGGGGCTACGAGCAGTACTTC. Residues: CSLETGGYEQYF.

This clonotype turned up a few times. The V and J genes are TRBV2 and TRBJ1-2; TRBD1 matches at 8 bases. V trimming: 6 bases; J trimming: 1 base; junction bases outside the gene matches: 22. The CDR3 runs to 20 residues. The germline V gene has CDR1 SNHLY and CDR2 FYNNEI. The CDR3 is CASSSLGPTGDLAFNYGYTF. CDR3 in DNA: TGTGCCAGCAGCTCCTTGGGCCCGACAGGGGACCTGGCTTTTAACTATGGCTACACCTTC.

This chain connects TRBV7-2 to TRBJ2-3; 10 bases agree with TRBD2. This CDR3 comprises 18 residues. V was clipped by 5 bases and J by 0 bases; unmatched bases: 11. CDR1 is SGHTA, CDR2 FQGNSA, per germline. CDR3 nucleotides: TGTGCCAGCAGCATGAGTATACTAGCGGGATCTAGCACAGATACGCAGTATTTT. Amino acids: CASSMSILAGSSTDTQYF.

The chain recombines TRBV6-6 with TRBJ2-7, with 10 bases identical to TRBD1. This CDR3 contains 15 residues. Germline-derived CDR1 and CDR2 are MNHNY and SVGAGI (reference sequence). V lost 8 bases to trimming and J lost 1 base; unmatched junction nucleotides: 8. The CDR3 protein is CASVVRTGGSYEQYF. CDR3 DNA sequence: TGTGCCAGCGTCGTCAGGACAGGGGGGTCCTACGAGCAGTACTTC.

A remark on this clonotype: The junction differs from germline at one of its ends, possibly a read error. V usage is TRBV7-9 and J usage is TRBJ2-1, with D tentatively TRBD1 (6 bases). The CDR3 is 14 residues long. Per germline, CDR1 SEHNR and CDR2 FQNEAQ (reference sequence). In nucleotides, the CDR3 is TGTGCCAGCAGCATGAGTACAGGGATTAATGGGCAGTTCTTC. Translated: CASSMSTGINGQFF.

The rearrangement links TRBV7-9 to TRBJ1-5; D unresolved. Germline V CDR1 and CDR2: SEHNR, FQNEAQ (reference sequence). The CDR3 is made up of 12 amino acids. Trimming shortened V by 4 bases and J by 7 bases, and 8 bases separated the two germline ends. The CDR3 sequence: CASSYLEQPQHF. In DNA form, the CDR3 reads TGTGCCAGCAGCTATTTGGAGCAGCCCCAGCATTTT. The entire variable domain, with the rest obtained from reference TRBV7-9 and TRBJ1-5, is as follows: DTGVSQNPRHKITKRGQNVTFRCDPISEHNRLYWYRQTLGQGPEFLTYFQNEAQLEKSRLLSDRFSAERPKGSFSTLEIQRTEQGDSAMYLCASSYLEQPQHFGDGTRLSIL.

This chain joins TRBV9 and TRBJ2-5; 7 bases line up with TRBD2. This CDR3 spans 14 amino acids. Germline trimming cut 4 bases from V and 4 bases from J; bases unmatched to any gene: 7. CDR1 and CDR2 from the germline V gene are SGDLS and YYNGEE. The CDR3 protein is CASSPGAGRETQYF. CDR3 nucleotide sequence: TGTGCCAGCAGCCCTGGAGCGGGGAGAGAGACCCAGTACTTC. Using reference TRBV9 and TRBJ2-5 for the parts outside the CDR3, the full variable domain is DSGVTQTPKHLITATGQRVTLRCSPRSGDLSVYWYQQSLDQGLQFLIQYYNGEERAKGNILERFSAQQFPDLHSELNLSSLELGDSALYFCASSPGAGRETQYFGPGTRLLVL.

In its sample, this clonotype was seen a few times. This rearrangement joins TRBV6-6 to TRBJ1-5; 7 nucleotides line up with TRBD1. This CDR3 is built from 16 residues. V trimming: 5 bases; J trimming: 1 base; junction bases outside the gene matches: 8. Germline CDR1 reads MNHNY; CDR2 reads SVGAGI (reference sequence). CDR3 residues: CASSRVNRGSNQPQHF. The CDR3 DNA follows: TGTGCCAGCAGTCGCGTAAACAGGGGAAGCAATCAGCCCCAGCATTTT.

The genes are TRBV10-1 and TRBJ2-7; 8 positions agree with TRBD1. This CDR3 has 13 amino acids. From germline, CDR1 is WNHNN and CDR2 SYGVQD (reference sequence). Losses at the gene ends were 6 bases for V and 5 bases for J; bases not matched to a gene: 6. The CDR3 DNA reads TGCGCCAGCAGCGAGGACAGGGTGCACGAGCAGTACTTC. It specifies CASSEDRVHEQYF.

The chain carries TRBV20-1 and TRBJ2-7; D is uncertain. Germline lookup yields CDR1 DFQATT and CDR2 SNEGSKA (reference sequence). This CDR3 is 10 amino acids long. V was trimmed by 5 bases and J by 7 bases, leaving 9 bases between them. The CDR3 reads CSAENNEQYF. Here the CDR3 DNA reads TGCAGTGCTGAGAACAATGAGCAGTACTTC.

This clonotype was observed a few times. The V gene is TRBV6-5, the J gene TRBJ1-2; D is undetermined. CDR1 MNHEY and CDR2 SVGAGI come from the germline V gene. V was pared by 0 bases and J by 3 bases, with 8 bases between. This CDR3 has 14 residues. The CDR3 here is CASSYSDSYYGYTF. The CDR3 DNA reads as TGTGCCAGCAGTTACTCGGACTCCTACTATGGCTACACCTTC.

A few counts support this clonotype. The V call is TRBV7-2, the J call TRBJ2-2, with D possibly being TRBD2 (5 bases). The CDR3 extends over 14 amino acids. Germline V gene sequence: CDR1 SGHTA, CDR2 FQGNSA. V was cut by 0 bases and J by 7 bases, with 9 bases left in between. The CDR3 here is CASSLAPGYGELFF. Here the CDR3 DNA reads TGTGCCAGCAGCTTAGCACCGGGGTACGGGGAGCTGTTTTTT. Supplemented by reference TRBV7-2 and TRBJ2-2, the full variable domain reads GAGVSQSPSNKVTEKGKDVELRCDPISGHTALYWYRQSLGQGLEFLIYFQGNSAPDKSGLPSDRFSAERTGGSVSTLTIQRTQQEDSAVYLCASSLAPGYGELFFGEGSRLTVL.

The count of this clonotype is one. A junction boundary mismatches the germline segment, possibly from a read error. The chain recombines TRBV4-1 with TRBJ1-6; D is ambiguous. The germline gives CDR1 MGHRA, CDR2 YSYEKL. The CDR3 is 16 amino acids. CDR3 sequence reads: CVSSADRGSYNSPLHF. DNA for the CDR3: TGCGTCAGCAGCGCCGACCGGGGCTCCTATAATTCACCCCTCCACTTT.

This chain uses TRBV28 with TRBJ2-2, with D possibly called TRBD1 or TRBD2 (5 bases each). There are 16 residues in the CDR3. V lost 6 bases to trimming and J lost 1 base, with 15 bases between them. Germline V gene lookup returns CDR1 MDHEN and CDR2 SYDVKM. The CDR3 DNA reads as TGTGCCAGCAGGGGCTACGGGGCATTGAACACCGGGGAGCTGTTTTTT. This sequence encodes CASRGYGALNTGELFF.

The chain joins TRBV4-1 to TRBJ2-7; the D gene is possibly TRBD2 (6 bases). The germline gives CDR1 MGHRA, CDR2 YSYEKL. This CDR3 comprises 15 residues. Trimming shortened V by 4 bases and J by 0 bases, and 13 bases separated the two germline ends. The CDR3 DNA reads TGCGCCAGCAGCCGATATAGCGGCAACTCCTACGAGCAGTACTTC. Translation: CASSRYSGNSYEQYF.

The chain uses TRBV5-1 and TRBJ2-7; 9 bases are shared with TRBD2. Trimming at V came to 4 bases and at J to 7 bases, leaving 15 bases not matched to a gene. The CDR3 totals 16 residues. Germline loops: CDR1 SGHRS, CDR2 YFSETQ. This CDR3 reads CASSQLAGNPADEQYF. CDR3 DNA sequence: TGCGCCAGCAGCCAGCTAGCGGGAAACCCCGCGGATGAGCAGTACTTC.

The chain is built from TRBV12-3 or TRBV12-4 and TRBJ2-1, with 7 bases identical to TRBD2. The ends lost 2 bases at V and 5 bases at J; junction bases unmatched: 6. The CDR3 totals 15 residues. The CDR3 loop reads CASSLRGTIHNEQFF. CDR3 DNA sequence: TGTGCCAGCAGTTTACGGGGGACTATTCACAATGAGCAGTTCTTC.

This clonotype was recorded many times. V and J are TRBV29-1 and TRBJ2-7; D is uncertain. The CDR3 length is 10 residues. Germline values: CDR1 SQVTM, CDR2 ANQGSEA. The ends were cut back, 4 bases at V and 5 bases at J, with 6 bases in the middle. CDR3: CSVARHEQYF. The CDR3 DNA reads TGCAGCGTTGCTCGCCACGAGCAGTACTTC.

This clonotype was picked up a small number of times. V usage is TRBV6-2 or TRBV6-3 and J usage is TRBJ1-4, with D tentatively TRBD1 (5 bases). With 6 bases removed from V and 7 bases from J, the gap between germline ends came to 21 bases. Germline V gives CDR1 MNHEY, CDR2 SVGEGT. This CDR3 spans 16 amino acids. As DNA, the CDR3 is TGTGCCAGCAGGGCCTATGTGCGAGGGGCCGGTGAAAAACTGTTTTTT. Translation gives CASRAYVRGAGEKLFF.

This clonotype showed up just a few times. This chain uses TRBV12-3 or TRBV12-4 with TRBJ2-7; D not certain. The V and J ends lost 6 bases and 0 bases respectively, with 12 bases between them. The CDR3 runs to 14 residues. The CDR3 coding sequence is TGTGCCAGCAGGCAGGCCTCGAGCTCCTACGAGCAGTACTTC. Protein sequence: CASRQASSSYEQYF.

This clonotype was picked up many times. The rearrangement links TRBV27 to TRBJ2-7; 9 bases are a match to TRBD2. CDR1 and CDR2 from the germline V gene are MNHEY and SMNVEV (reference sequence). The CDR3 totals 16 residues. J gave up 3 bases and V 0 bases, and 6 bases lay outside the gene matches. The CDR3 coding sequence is TGTGCCAGCAGTTTATCGGTGGGACTAGCTGTCTACGAGCAGTACTTC. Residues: CASSLSVGLAVYEQYF.